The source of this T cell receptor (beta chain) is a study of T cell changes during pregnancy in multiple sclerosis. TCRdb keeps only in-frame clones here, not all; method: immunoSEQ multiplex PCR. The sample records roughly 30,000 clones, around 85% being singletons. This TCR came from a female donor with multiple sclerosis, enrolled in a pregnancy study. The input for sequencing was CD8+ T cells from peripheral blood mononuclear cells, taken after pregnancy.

The DNA of the CDR3 is TGTGCCAGTAGCACAGGGGGTATGGAGCAGTACTTC. Translating it yields CASSTGGMEQYF. The chain uses TRBV19 and TRBJ2-7; TRBD1 matches at 8 bases. CDR1 is LNHDA and CDR2 is SQIVND in the germline V gene (reference sequence). Trimming at V came to 6 bases and at J to 7 bases, leaving 5 bases not matched to a gene. The CDR3 length is 12 residues. The full variable domain, with the rest looked up from reference TRBV19 and TRBJ2-7, is DGGITQSPKYLFRKEGQNVTLSCEQNLNHDAMYWYRQDPGQGLRLIYYSQIVNDFQKGDIAEGYSVSREKKESFPLTVTSAQKNPTAFYLCASSTGGMEQYFGPGTRLTVT.